Listed below are T cell receptor beta chains from one sample, sequenced in a study of glioma-infiltrating T cells after dendritic cell vaccination. TCRdb keeps only in-frame clones here, not all; method: immunoSEQ multiplex PCR. The data show fewer than 65,000 clones, around 89% seen once. The source material was blood, sampled after dendritic cell vaccination. Receptor source: a human donor with glioblastoma. The CDR3 runs from the conserved cysteine through the conserved F or W. The D gene is left open where the match is weak. Clone size, where shown, is once, few, many, or a class for clones that have expanded.

TRBV6-1	TRBJ2-3	TRBD2	-	CASSGLAGHGGTDTQYF	TGTGCCAGCAGTGGACTAGCGGGACATGGTGGCACAGATACGCAGTATTTT
TRBV6-1	TRBJ1-4	-	-	CATTRVPNEKLFF	TGTGCCACCACCCGGGTCCCTAATGAAAAACTGTTTTTT
TRBV6-5	TRBJ2-7	TRBD2	-	CASRGLAGVVHEQYF	TGTGCCAGCAGAGGACTAGCGGGAGTGGTCCACGAGCAGTACTTC
TRBV5-5	TRBJ2-4	-	few	CASSRPGLGENIQYF	TGTGCCAGCAGCCGGCCGGGACTGGGGGAAAACATTCAGTACTTC
TRBV6-5	TRBJ1-4	-	few	CASSRQVQDEKLFF	TGTGCCAGCAGTCGACAGGTCCAGGATGAAAAACTGTTTTTT
TRBV11-2	TRBJ2-1	-	-	CASSSRGRIRSYNEQFF	TGTGCCAGCAGCTCCAGGGGTCGGATCCGCTCCTACAATGAGCAGTTCTTC
TRBV19	TRBJ2-7	TRBD2	-	CASSITLSGSGYEIREQYF	TGTGCCAGTAGTATTACCCTTAGCGGGAGCGGATATGAAATTCGCGAGCAGTACTTC
TRBV6-1	TRBJ2-1	TRBD1	-	CASSPRTGVTEQFF	TGTGCCAGCAGTCCACGGACAGGGGTCACTGAGCAGTTCTTC
TRBV9	TRBJ1-5	-	-	CASSVGREGQPQHF	TGTGCCAGCAGCGTAGGCAGGGAGGGACAGCCCCAGCATTTT
TRBV19	TRBJ1-1	TRBD1	-	CASTQREQGPEAFF	TGTGCCAGTACCCAAAGGGAACAGGGGCCTGAAGCTTTCTTT
TRBV20-1	TRBJ2-1	-	once	CSARDPLEQFF	TGCAGTGCTAGAGATCCCCTTGAGCAGTTCTTC
TRBV7-8	TRBJ2-1	TRBD2	few	CASSSRGSGKSNEQFF	TGTGCCAGCAGCTCCCGGGGTAGCGGGAAAAGCAATGAGCAGTTCTTC
TRBV5-1	TRBJ2-3	TRBD2	-	CASSLRTSGNTDTQYF	TGCGCCAGCAGCTTAAGGACTAGCGGGAACACAGATACGCAGTATTTT
TRBV28	TRBJ1-2	TRBD1	-	CASSSRGLLLLYGYTF	TGTGCCAGCAGTTCTAGGGGGCTGCTTTTATTATATGGCTACACCTTC
TRBV11-2	TRBJ2-7	-	-	CASSLGGTGPYEQYF	TGTGCCAGCAGCTTAGGTGGGACTGGACCCTACGAGCAGTACTTC
TRBV2	TRBJ2-7	TRBD2	-	CASSETGGRDEQYF	TGTGCCAGCAGTGAAACGGGAGGTCGGGACGAGCAGTACTTC
TRBV11-2	TRBJ2-6	TRBD2	once	CASSPTSGGSGANVLTF	TGTGCCAGCAGCCCGACTAGCGGGGGCTCTGGGGCCAACGTCCTGACTTTC